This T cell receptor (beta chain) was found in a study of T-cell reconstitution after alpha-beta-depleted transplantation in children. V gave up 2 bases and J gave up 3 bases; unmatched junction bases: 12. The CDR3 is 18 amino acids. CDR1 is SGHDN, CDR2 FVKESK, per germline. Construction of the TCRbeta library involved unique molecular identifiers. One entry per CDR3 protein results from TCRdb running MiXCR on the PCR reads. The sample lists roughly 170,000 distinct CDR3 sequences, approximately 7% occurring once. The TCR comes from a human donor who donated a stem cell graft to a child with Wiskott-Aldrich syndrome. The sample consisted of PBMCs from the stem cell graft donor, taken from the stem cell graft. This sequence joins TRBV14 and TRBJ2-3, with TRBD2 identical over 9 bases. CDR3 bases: TGTGCCAGCAGCCAACCGAAAAAACTAGCGGGCGCTACAGATACGCAGTATTTT. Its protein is CASSQPKKLAGATDTQYF.